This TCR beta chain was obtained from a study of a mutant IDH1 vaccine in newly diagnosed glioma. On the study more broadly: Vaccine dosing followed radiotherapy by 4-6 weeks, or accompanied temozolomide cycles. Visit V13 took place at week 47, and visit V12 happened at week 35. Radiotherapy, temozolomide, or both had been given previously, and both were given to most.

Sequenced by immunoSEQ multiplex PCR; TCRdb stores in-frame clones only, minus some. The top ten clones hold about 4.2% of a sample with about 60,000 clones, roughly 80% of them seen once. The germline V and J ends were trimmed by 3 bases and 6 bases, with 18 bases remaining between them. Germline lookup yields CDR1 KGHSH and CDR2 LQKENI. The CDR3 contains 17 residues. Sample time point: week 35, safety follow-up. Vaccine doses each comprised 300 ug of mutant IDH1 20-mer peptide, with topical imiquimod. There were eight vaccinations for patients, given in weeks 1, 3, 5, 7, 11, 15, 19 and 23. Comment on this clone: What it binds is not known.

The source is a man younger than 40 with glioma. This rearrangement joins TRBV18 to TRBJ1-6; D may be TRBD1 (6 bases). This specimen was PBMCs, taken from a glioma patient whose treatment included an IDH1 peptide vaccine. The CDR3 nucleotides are TGTGCCAGCTCACCCAAGGGGCGTACAGGGACTAATTCACCCCTCCACTTT. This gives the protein CASSPKGRTGTNSPLHF.